The 17 T cell receptor beta chains in this list originate from one sample, sequenced in a study of blood T cell repertoires in COVID-19. The repertoire was sequenced with immunoSEQ multiplex PCR; TCRdb's copy has only in-frame clones and lacks some. The sample lists approximately 270,000 clones, 65% to 90% occurring once. Sequenced sample: PBMCs or T cells enriched from blood (not recorded which). These receptors all come from a man in his forties who had recovered from COVID-19.

The V and J genes are TRBV7-9 and TRBJ2-1, with TRBD2 matching over 9 bases. Losses at the gene ends were 5 bases for V and 6 bases for J; bases not matched to a gene: 8. Germline assignment: CDR1 SEHNR and CDR2 FQNEAQ (reference sequence). The CDR3 is 15 amino acids. The CDR3 loop reads CASSMIAGALNEQFF. The DNA of the CDR3 is TGTGCCAGCAGCATGATAGCGGGAGCCCTCAATGAGCAGTTCTTC.

The V gene is TRBV7-2, the J gene TRBJ1-2; D remains unclear. Germline CDR1 and CDR2: SGHTA and FQGNSA. The V gene lost 3 bases and the J gene lost 0 bases, with 17 bases spanning the gap. This CDR3 comprises 17 residues. CDR3 sequence (DNA): TGTGCCAGCAGCTTCACGGAGGCTAGGGTGGCTAACTATGGCTACACCTTC. Protein sequence: CASSFTEARVANYGYTF. Complete variable domain (other parts from reference TRBV7-2 and TRBJ1-2): GAGVSQSPSNKVTEKGKDVELRCDPISGHTALYWYRQSLGQGLEFLIYFQGNSAPDKSGLPSDRFSAERTGGSVSTLTIQRTQQEDSAVYLCASSFTEARVANYGYTFGSGTRLTVV.

This clone was found once. The gene calls are TRBV2 and TRBJ2-1; 12 bases map to TRBD2. The J segment lost 7 bases and the V segment lost 6 bases, leaving 7 bases of the junction unmatched. Germline CDR1 SNHLY, CDR2 FYNNEI. This CDR3 region has 15 residues. CDR3 in amino acids: CASRKLAGGGNEQFF. DNA of the CDR3: TGTGCCAGCAGGAAACTAGCGGGAGGAGGGAATGAGCAGTTCTTC.

The V call is TRBV5-8, the J call TRBJ1-2; 9 bases are shared with TRBD1. The germline gives CDR1 SGHTS, CDR2 YDEGEE. This CDR3 region has 14 residues. V shed 4 bases, J shed 5 bases, and the junction held 6 bases outside the gene matches. DNA for the CDR3: TGTGCCAGCAGCCCACAGGGGGCTTGGTATGGCTACACCTTC. It specifies CASSPQGAWYGYTF.

This chain connects TRBV9 to TRBJ2-1, with 9 bases identical to TRBD2. The CDR3 has 15 residues. Trimming removed 4 bases from V and 2 bases from J; junction bases left unmatched: 4. Germline CDR1 reads SGDLS; CDR2 reads YYNGEE. For the CDR3, the DNA is TGTGCCAGCAGCAAACGGACTAGCGCCTACAATGAGCAGTTCTTC. Translation: CASSKRTSAYNEQFF.

CDR3 in DNA: TGTGCCAGCTCACCACCGCCCGGACAGGGGGTAGAGGGTGAGCAGTTCTTC. This codes for CASSPPPGQGVEGEQFF. The rearrangement uses TRBV18 and TRBJ2-1; TRBD1 matches at 10 bases. CDR1 and CDR2 (germline): KGHSH, LQKENI. V shed 0 bases and J 9 bases; nucleotides not matched to a gene: 11. The CDR3 totals 17 residues.

The J gene is TRBJ2-2, the V gene TRBV11-1, with TRBD1 identical over 7 bases. Unmatched junction bases numbered 4, after V lost 4 bases and J lost 2 bases. The CDR3 sequence is 15 residues long. Germline assignment: CDR1 SGHAT and CDR2 FQDESV (reference sequence). The CDR3 here is CASSSGQTNTGELFF. CDR3 in DNA: TGTGCCAGCAGCTCGGGACAGACTAACACCGGGGAGCTGTTTTTT.

This clone was detected only once. The rearrangement joins TRBV19 to TRBJ1-2; 7 nucleotides align to TRBD1. The CDR3 length is 14 residues. V trimming: 6 bases; J trimming: 7 bases; junction bases outside the gene matches: 11. From germline, CDR1 is LNHDA and CDR2 SQIVND (reference sequence). The CDR3 region is CASSLGQGDGGYTF. In DNA, the CDR3 is TGTGCCAGTAGCCTGGGGCAGGGGGACGGTGGCTACACCTTC.

The rearrangement links TRBV4-2 to TRBJ1-3; a weak D match, TRBD1 (5 bases). The CDR3 totals 19 residues. Per germline, CDR1 LGHNA and CDR2 YNFKEQ. Trimming took 0 bases from V and 4 from J, leaving 22 bases between them. The CDR3 bases are TGTGCCAGCAGCCAAGATATCCCCTGGAGGGACTCGGGGGGAAACACCATATATTTT. Its protein product is CASSQDIPWRDSGGNTIYF.

V usage is TRBV19 and J usage is TRBJ1-1; the match to TRBD1 covers 7 bases. Germline loops: CDR1 LNHDA, CDR2 SQIVND (reference sequence). The J segment lost 2 bases and the V segment lost 5 bases, leaving 11 bases of the junction unmatched. The CDR3 covers 16 residues. The CDR3 is CASSPYARQGNTEAFF. The CDR3 DNA sequence: TGTGCCAGTAGTCCCTACGCCAGACAGGGTAACACTGAAGCTTTCTTT.

This clone showed up just once. This chain links TRBV12-5 with TRBJ1-2; 9 positions agree with TRBD1. The CDR3 extends over 13 amino acids. Germline values: CDR1 LGHNT, CDR2 FRNRAP. The junction had 5 bases not matched to a gene; V was cut back by 7 bases and J by 5 bases. The CDR3 sequence is CASEFGTGYGYTF. The DNA of the CDR3 is TGTGCTAGTGAATTCGGGACAGGGTATGGCTACACCTTC. Filled out from reference TRBV12-5 and TRBJ1-2, the complete variable domain reads DARVTQTPRHKVTEMGQEVTMRCQPILGHNTVFWYRQTMMQGLELLAYFRNRAPLDDSGMPKDRFSAEMPDATLATLKIQPSEPRDSAVYFCASEFGTGYGYTFGSGTRLTVV.

J is TRBJ1-5 and V is TRBV6-5; perhaps TRBD1 as D (5 bases). The CDR3 has 14 residues. Germline CDR1 is MNHEY and CDR2 is SVGAGI. V lost 5 bases and J lost 7, with 15 bases in between. CDR3 sequence reads: CASSMGQGEQPQHF. The CDR3, as DNA: TGTGCCAGCAGTATGGGGCAGGGCGAGCAGCCCCAGCATTTT.

The V call is TRBV15, the J call TRBJ2-5; 13 bases are a match to TRBD2. Germline V gene sequence: CDR1 LNHNV, CDR2 YYDKDF (reference sequence). With 1 base clipped from V and 5 bases from J, the junction kept 7 bases outside the gene matches. The CDR3 contains 17 residues. This chain's CDR3 is CATSRGTSGSVLETQYF. The CDR3 nucleotides read TGTGCCACCAGCAGAGGGACTAGCGGGAGCGTTTTGGAGACCCAGTACTTC.

The chain uses TRBV12-5 and TRBJ1-4, with 8 bases matching TRBD1. There are 14 residues in the CDR3. V lost 4 bases to trimming and J lost 5 bases; unmatched junction nucleotides: 3. The germline gives CDR1 LGHNT, CDR2 FRNRAP. CDR3 bases: TGTGCTAGTGGTTCCGGGACAGGAAATGAAAAACTGTTTTTT. Encoded protein: CASGSGTGNEKLFF.

The chain links TRBV4-3 to TRBJ1-4, with a tentative D call TRBD1 (6 bases). The CDR3 is 16 amino acids. Germline V gene data show CDR1 as LGHNA and CDR2 as YSLEER. The germline V and J ends were trimmed by 0 bases and 8 bases, with 16 bases remaining between them. The CDR3 bases are TGCGCCAGCAGCCAAGAATTTGGGAGGGGGGACGAAAAACTGTTTTTT. This encodes CASSQEFGRGDEKLFF.

CDR3 coding DNA: TGCGCCAGCAGCTTGGGGTACGGACAGGGAAATTCACCCCTCCACTTT. Translation: CASSLGYGQGNSPLHF. The gene calls are TRBV5-1 and TRBJ1-6; 8 bases align to TRBD1. Germline CDR1 is SGHRS and CDR2 is YFSETQ. V gave up 0 bases and J gave up 7 bases; unmatched junction bases: 6. The CDR3 totals 16 residues.

The chain has TRBV5-6 and TRBJ2-3; no reliable D call. Between the trimmed V and J ends, which lost 0 bases and 0 bases, there was a span of 8 bases. The germline CDR1 and CDR2 sequences are SGHDT and YYEEEE. This CDR3 has 15 amino acids. CDR3 residues: CASSLGLTSTDTQYF. CDR3 DNA sequence: TGTGCCAGCAGCTTGGGTCTAACTAGCACAGATACGCAGTATTTT.